This T cell receptor beta chain was observed in a study of blood T cell repertoires in COVID-19. Study-level background: Material from acute and convalescent COVID-19 was sourced from the United States, Italy and Spain. T cells, B-cell-depleted T cells, or PBMCs supplied cDNA or gDNA.

Germline V gives CDR1 KGHSH, CDR2 LQKENI. V trimming: 3 bases; J trimming: 4 bases; junction bases outside the gene matches: 9. CDR3 length: 16 amino acids. Original analysis: Scientists estimated how many nucleated cells there were by amplifying reference gene primers. Data came from immunoSEQ multiplex PCR; TCRdb stores just in-frame clones and leaves some out. V and J calls plus clone size are reproduced from that table; the DNA served to infer D and trimming. The data show approximately 300,000 clones, with roughly 91% seen just once and 1% held by the top ten. This clonotype originated in a man aged 45 to 65 with active or convalescent COVID-19. V is TRBV18 and J is TRBJ1-2, with 9 bases lining up with TRBD1. Specimen: peripheral blood. The CDR3 DNA follows: TGTGCCAGCTCACCTCGGACAGGGGACACTACCTATGGCTACACCTTC. Its translation: CASSPRTGDTTYGYTF.